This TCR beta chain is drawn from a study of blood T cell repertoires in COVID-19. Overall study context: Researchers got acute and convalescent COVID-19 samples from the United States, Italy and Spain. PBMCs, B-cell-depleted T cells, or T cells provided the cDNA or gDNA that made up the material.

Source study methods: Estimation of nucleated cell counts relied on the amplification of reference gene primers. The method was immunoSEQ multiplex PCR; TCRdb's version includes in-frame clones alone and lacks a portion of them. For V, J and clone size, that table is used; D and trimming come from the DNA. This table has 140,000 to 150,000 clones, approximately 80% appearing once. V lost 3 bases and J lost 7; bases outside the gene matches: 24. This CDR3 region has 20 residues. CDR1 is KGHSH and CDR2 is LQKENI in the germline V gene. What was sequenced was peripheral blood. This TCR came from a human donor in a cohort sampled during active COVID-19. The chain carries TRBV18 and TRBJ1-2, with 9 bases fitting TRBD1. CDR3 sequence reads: CASSPLMSGTGRIDLGGYTF. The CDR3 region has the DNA TGTGCCAGCTCACCGCTCATGTCCGGGACAGGGCGTATCGACCTGGGTGGCTACACCTTC. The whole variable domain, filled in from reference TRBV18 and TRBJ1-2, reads NAGVMQNPRHLVRRRGQEARLRCSPMKGHSHVYWYRQLPEEGLKFMVYLQKENIIDESGMPKERFSAEFPKEGPSILRIQQVVRGDSAAYFCASSPLMSGTGRIDLGGYTFGSGTRLTVV.